The 12 T cell receptor beta chains presented below share a single source sample, sequenced in a study of blood T cells in healthy people across ages. Using a J-beta primer mix together with a sample-barcoded 5' primer, a second PCR was run for roughly 6 to 12 cycles. From the 5' RACE reads, TCRdb called clonotypes with MiXCR, one entry per CDR3 protein. The sample has around 780,000 distinct CDR3 sequences; around 50% are singletons. Sequencing input: blood. The receptors derive from a middle-aged man in good health.

This clonotype has just a few counts. This chain uses TRBV6-2 or TRBV6-3 with TRBJ2-6; D call uncertain. CDR1 is MNHEY, CDR2 SVGEGT, per germline. CDR3 length: 15 residues. The germline V and J ends were trimmed by 5 bases and 0 bases, with 8 bases remaining between them. CDR3 coding DNA: TGTGCCAGCAGTGAACCGAACTCTGGGGCCAACGTCCTGACTTTC. This codes for CASSEPNSGANVLTF.

This clonotype was recorded a few times. V gene TRBV27 combines with J gene TRBJ2-5, with 12 bases fitting TRBD1. CDR3 size: 16 residues. The germline V gene has CDR1 MNHEY and CDR2 SMNVEV (reference sequence). With V trimmed by 7 bases and J by 3 bases, 9 bases remained unmatched. CDR3 sequence (DNA): TGTGCCAGCACAATACCGGGACAGGGGGCGAAAGAGACCCAGTACTTC. It is translated as CASTIPGQGAKETQYF.

This chain joins TRBV20-1 and TRBJ1-2; possibly TRBD1 for D (6 bases). With 5 bases removed from V and 4 bases from J, the gap between germline ends came to 14 bases. The CDR3 covers 13 residues. From germline, CDR1 is DFQATT and CDR2 SNEGSKA (reference sequence). The CDR3 DNA reads TGCAGTGCTGCCCCCGGGACACCCTATGGCTACACCTTC. As protein: CSAAPGTPYGYTF.

V is TRBV29-1 and J is TRBJ1-5, with a possible D match to TRBD1 (5 bases). The germline V gene encodes CDR1 SQVTM and CDR2 ANQGSEA. The V end lost 7 bases, the J end lost 3 bases, and 19 bases lay between the germline ends. CDR3 length equals 15 residues. The CDR3 sequence: CSGRGGSSLNQPQHF. The CDR3 coding sequence is TGCAGCGGGAGGGGTGGCAGCTCGCTCAATCAGCCCCAGCATTTT.

This sequence joins TRBV28 and TRBJ1-5; D gene unclear. The ends were cut back, 7 bases at V and 0 bases at J, with 7 bases in the middle. The CDR3 runs 13 residues. CDR1 and CDR2 from the germline V gene are MDHEN and SYDVKM. The chain's CDR3 is CASTQYSNQPQHF. The DNA for the CDR3 is TGTGCCAGCACCCAATATAGCAATCAGCCCCAGCATTTT. The full variable domain, completed using reference TRBV28 and TRBJ1-5, is DVKVTQSSRYLVKRTGEKVFLECVQDMDHENMFWYRQDPGLGLRLIYFSYDVKMKEKGDIPEGYSVSREKKERFSLILESASTNQTSMYLCASTQYSNQPQHFGDGTRLSIL.

The chain carries TRBV11-3 and TRBJ2-5; 10 nucleotides line up with TRBD1. The CDR3 spans 16 residues. Trimming removed 4 bases from V and 11 bases from J; junction bases left unmatched: 16. Germline V gene lookup returns CDR1 SGHNT and CDR2 YENEEA. The CDR3: CASSSDRGPTTWEQYF. CDR3 DNA sequence: TGTGCCAGCAGCTCTGACAGGGGGCCCACGACGTGGGAGCAGTACTTC.

The chain uses TRBV12-3 or TRBV12-4 and TRBJ1-2; a weak D match, TRBD1 (6 bases). Trimming left V 6 bases short and J 6 bases short, with 17 bases between. The CDR3 has 14 amino acids. The CDR3: CASSLQGSRNGYTF. The CDR3 DNA reads TGTGCCAGCAGCTTACAGGGTTCAAGAAATGGCTACACCTTC.

The chain links TRBV6-1 to TRBJ1-1; D remains ambiguous. The length of the CDR3 is 15 residues. Germline lookup yields CDR1 MNHNS and CDR2 SASEGT. Between the trimmed V and J ends, which lost 3 bases and 10 bases, there was a span of 21 bases. The chain's CDR3 is CASSETLTPHRGAFF. CDR3 bases: TGTGCCAGCAGTGAGACGCTCACTCCCCATCGCGGAGCTTTCTTT.

This clonotype has more than one count but fewer than ten. V gene TRBV4-2 combines with J gene TRBJ2-2; 8 positions match TRBD1. Germline V gene sequence: CDR1 LGHNA, CDR2 YNFKEQ. There are 14 residues in the CDR3. Germline trimming cut 4 bases from V and 6 bases from J; bases unmatched to any gene: 4. CDR3 in amino acids: CASSLDRGSGELFF. CDR3 in DNA: TGTGCCAGCAGCCTTGACAGGGGCTCCGGGGAGCTGTTTTTT.

The gene calls are TRBV28 and TRBJ1-2; TRBD1 might be the D (5 bases). Germline V CDR1 and CDR2: MDHEN, SYDVKM. Trimming cost V 7 bases and J 2 bases, with 14 bases left between them. The CDR3 totals 14 residues. CDR3 sequence: CASTTTVENYGYTF. CDR3 nucleotides: TGTGCCAGCACCACGACAGTAGAGAACTATGGCTACACCTTC.

The rearrangement links TRBV28 to TRBJ1-3; unclear D gene. The CDR3 runs 13 residues. Trimming shortened V by 3 bases and J by 2 bases, and 5 bases separated the two germline ends. Germline V gene sequence: CDR1 MDHEN, CDR2 SYDVKM. The CDR3 region has the DNA TGTGCCAGCAGTTTCTCCCCTGGAAACACCATATATTTT. Translation gives CASSFSPGNTIYF.

This sequence joins TRBV6-5 and TRBJ2-7, with D uncertain. CDR1 is MNHEY, CDR2 SVGAGI, per germline. There are 11 residues in the CDR3. With 5 bases removed from V and 10 bases from J, the gap between germline ends came to 12 bases. The CDR3 loop reads CASSNRWVQYF. The CDR3 nucleotides are TGTGCCAGCAGTAACCGGTGGGTCCAGTACTTC.